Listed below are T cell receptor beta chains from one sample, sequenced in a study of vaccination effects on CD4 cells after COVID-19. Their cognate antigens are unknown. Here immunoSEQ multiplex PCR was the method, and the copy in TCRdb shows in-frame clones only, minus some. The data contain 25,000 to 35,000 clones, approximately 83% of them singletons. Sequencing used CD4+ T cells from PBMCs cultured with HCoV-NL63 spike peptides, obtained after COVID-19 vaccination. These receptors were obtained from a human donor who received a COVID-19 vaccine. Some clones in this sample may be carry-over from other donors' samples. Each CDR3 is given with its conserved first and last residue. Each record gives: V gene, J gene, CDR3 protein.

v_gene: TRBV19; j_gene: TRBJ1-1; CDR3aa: CASSILLNTEAFF
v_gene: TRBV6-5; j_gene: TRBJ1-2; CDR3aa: CASSSLGTANYGYTF
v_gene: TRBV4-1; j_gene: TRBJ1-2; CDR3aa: CASSQVAGQDYGYTF
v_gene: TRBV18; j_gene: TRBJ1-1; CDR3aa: CASSLTTVMNTEAFF
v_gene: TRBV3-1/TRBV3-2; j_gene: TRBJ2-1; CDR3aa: CASKPGGSYNEQFF
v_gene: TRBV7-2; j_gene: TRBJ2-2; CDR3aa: CASSLGGQGSTGELFF
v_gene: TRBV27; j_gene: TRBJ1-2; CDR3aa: CASSLFGTGYGYTF
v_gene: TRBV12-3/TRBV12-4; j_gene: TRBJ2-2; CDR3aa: CASRSGYGELFF
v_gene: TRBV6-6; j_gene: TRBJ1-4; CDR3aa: CASRAGTTNEKLFF
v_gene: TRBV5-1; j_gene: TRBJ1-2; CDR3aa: CASSRDPDNYGYTF
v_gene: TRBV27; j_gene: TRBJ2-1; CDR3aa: CASSQPHVANEQFF
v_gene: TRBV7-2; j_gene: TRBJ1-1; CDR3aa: CASSRAGGRAFF
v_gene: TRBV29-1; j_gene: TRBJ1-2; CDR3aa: CSVFGQGTSYGYTF
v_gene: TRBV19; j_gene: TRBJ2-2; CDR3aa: CASRRGTVNTGELFF
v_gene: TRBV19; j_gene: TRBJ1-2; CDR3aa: CASSRGSGYTF